Listed here are 9 T cell receptor beta chains from one sample, sequenced in a study of cytomegalovirus exposure and HLA in healthy donors. PCR employed 60 Vbeta and 13 Jbeta primers. Measured with immunoSEQ multiplex PCR; TCRdb has only the in-frame clones, and not every one. Among approximately 140,000 clones listed, around 81% were seen once. Sequenced sample: PBMCs. The receptors were gathered from a woman in her fifties or sixties in good health and CMV-seronegative.

This clone was seen a few times. The V call is TRBV6-1, the J call TRBJ1-5; 7 bases align to TRBD1. The CDR3 spans 15 residues. J was trimmed by 1 base and V by 7 bases; bases with no gene match: 7. Germline V gives CDR1 MNHNS, CDR2 SASEGT. CDR3 amino acids: CASILLTGSNQPQHF. CDR3 nucleotides: TGTGCCAGCATACTTTTGACAGGGAGCAATCAGCCCCAGCATTTT.

The V and J genes are TRBV20-1 and TRBJ2-1; TRBD2 matches at 10 bases. With V trimmed by 6 bases and J by 15 bases, 8 bases remained unmatched. This CDR3 spans 11 amino acids. The germline V gene encodes CDR1 DFQATT and CDR2 SNEGSKA (reference sequence). CDR3 region: CSAKSSGSLFF. CDR3 nucleotide sequence: TGCAGTGCCAAGTCTAGCGGGAGCCTGTTCTTC.

Only a few counts were recorded for this clone. The rearrangement joins TRBV12-5 to TRBJ2-1; 12 positions match TRBD2. Per the germline V gene, CDR1 is LGHNT and CDR2 is FRNRAP. The junction had 15 bases not matched to a gene; V was cut back by 0 bases and J by 9 bases. This CDR3 has 19 residues. The CDR3 sequence is CASGLVSPNRTSGNTEQFF. CDR3 nucleotides: TGTGCTAGTGGTTTGGTATCTCCAAACCGGACTAGCGGGAATACTGAGCAGTTCTTC.

This clone has a single count. The chain has TRBV2 and TRBJ1-1, with D possibly being TRBD1 (6 bases). Trimming cost V 8 bases and J 7 bases, with 17 bases left between them. The CDR3 is 13 amino acids. Germline-derived CDR1 and CDR2 are SNHLY and FYNNEI. The CDR3 coding sequence is TGTGCCAGCTCGGGACAAATTGGAAATGAAGCTTTCTTT. The encoded protein is CASSGQIGNEAFF.

V is TRBV25-1 and J is TRBJ1-6, with D tentatively TRBD1 (5 bases). CDR1 is MGHDK, CDR2 SYGVNS, per germline. The CDR3 length is 15 residues. V lost 3 bases and J 2 bases, leaving 8 bases between the germline ends. The chain's CDR3 is CASSDGGAYNSPLHF. The CDR3 nucleotides read TGTGCCAGCAGTGACGGGGGGGCCTATAATTCACCCCTCCACTTT.

This clone turned up a few times. This chain uses TRBV7-8 with TRBJ1-1; D gene ambiguous. CDR3 length: 15 amino acids. V gave up 1 base and J gave up 6 bases, with 15 bases separating them. CDR1 is SGHVS, CDR2 FQNEAQ, per germline. The CDR3 is CASSLGGLGSSEAFF. The DNA of the CDR3 is TGTGCCAGCAGCTTAGGTGGACTTGGGAGCTCTGAAGCTTTCTTT.

This clone was recorded a few times. The V call is TRBV14, the J call TRBJ2-1; TRBD1 might be the D (6 bases). The CDR3 consists of 16 residues. Trimming removed 4 bases from V and 3 bases from J, with 16 bases in between. Germline V gene data show CDR1 as SGHDN and CDR2 as FVKESK. Written as DNA, the CDR3 is TGTGCCAGCAGCCCTCATACAGGGCTTCTCTACAATGAGCAGTTCTTC. The encoded protein is CASSPHTGLLYNEQFF.

The chain uses TRBV11-2 and TRBJ2-3; D may be TRBD2 (5 bases). Trimming shortened V by 5 bases and J by 2 bases, and 14 bases separated the two germline ends. Germline CDR1 reads SGHAT; CDR2 reads FQNNGV. This CDR3 spans 15 amino acids. CDR3 in amino acids: CASSPGGRATDTQYF. DNA for the CDR3: TGTGCCAGCAGCCCCGGAGGCAGAGCCACAGATACGCAGTATTTT.

The chain recombines TRBV7-3 with TRBJ2-2, with 7 bases matching TRBD2. The J segment lost 7 bases and the V segment lost 1 base, leaving 9 bases of the junction unmatched. The CDR3 runs to 16 residues. Germline CDR1 and CDR2: SGHTA and FQGTGA. The CDR3 loop reads CASSLMGGGRGGELFF. As DNA, the CDR3 is TGTGCCAGCAGCTTAATGGGCGGCGGGAGAGGCGGGGAGCTGTTTTTT.